This passage covers 15 T cell receptor beta chains from one sample sequenced in a study of T cell responses to AZD1222 COVID-19 vaccine. Method: immunoSEQ multiplex PCR; TCRdb's copy keeps in-frame clones and lacks some. This sample has over 100,000 clones, with about four fifths found just once. The sequenced sample was peripheral blood, obtained on day 0 of AZD1222 vaccination. The receptors were gathered from an adult in good health.

This chain connects TRBV30 to TRBJ1-1; D gene ambiguous. V lost 0 bases to trimming and J lost 3 bases, with 11 bases between them. The CDR3 is 14 amino acids. Germline V lookup: CDR1 GTSNPN, CDR2 SVGIG (reference sequence). CDR3 nucleotides: TGTGCCTGGAGTGTACCTGGATATTACACTGAAGCTTTCTTT. Its translation is CAWSVPGYYTEAFF. The entire variable domain, with the rest obtained from reference TRBV30 and TRBJ1-1, is as follows: SQTIHQWPATLVQPVGSPLSLECTVEGTSNPNLYWYRQAAGRGLQLLFYSVGIGQISSEVPQNLSASRPQDRQFILSSKKLLLSDSGFYLCAWSVPGYYTEAFFGQGTRLTVV.

The chain has TRBV28 and TRBJ2-3, with D unresolved. This CDR3 is 11 amino acids long. CDR1 is MDHEN and CDR2 is SYDVKM in the germline V gene. Trimming removed 3 bases from V and 6 bases from J, with 4 bases in between. CDR3 sequence: CASSLRDTQYF. The CDR3, as DNA: TGTGCCAGCAGTTTGCGGGATACGCAGTATTTT. Full variable domain (outside the CDR3, taken from reference TRBV28 and TRBJ2-3): DVKVTQSSRYLVKRTGEKVFLECVQDMDHENMFWYRQDPGLGLRLIYFSYDVKMKEKGDIPEGYSVSREKKERFSLILESASTNQTSMYLCASSLRDTQYFGPGTRLTVL.

This rearrangement joins TRBV5-6 to TRBJ1-4, with D possibly TRBD1 on 5 matching bases. The CDR3 extends over 14 amino acids. Deletions cut 4 bases from V and 8 bases from J, with 15 bases between. CDR1 is SGHDT and CDR2 is YYEEEE in the germline V gene. CDR3 residues: CASSLQGFGEKLFF. The CDR3 DNA follows: TGTGCCAGCAGCCTCCAGGGATTTGGGGAAAAACTGTTTTTT.

The rearrangement joins TRBV6-5 to TRBJ1-4; 8 positions agree with TRBD1. CDR1 is MNHEY and CDR2 is SVGAGI in the germline V gene. V shed 3 bases, J shed 7 bases, and the junction held 4 bases outside the gene matches. The CDR3 runs to 14 residues. DNA for the CDR3: TGTGCCAGCAGTTATACAGGGGGAGGTGAAAAACTGTTTTTT. Translating it yields CASSYTGGGEKLFF.

This chain links TRBV24-1 with TRBJ1-1, with 7 bases aligning to TRBD1. In germline, CDR1 is KGHDR, CDR2 SFDVKD. The V and J ends lost 6 bases and 4 bases, in that order; junction bases with no gene match: 7. This CDR3 region has 14 residues. The chain's CDR3 is CATSPGGTRTEAFF. The CDR3 DNA sequence: TGTGCCACCAGTCCAGGGGGGACACGCACTGAAGCTTTCTTT.

This chain links TRBV18 with TRBJ1-4; D not certain. CDR3 length: 14 amino acids. Germline V gives CDR1 KGHSH, CDR2 LQKENI. Trimming removed 3 bases from V and 3 bases from J, with 8 bases in between. CDR3 sequence: CASSPGVANEKLFF. The CDR3 DNA follows: TGTGCCAGCTCACCTGGGGTGGCTAATGAAAAACTGTTTTTT.

This clone is a singleton in its sample. V and J are TRBV24-1 and TRBJ2-5, with 9 positions matching TRBD1. V shed 4 bases, J shed 5 bases, and the junction held 7 bases outside the gene matches. Germline CDR1 KGHDR, CDR2 SFDVKD. This CDR3 contains 15 residues. CDR3 protein: CATSEGQGSWETQYF. As DNA, the CDR3 is TGTGCCACCAGTGAGGGACAGGGATCGTGGGAGACCCAGTACTTC.

The rearrangement joins TRBV5-5 to TRBJ2-4; 7 bases are a match to TRBD2. Germline-derived CDR1 and CDR2 are SGHKS and YYEKEE (reference sequence). The CDR3 has 13 residues. J was trimmed by 7 bases and V by 4 bases; bases with no gene match: 5. Written as DNA, the CDR3 is TGTGCCAGCAGCCGGGAGGTCGTGAACATTCAGTACTTC. It specifies CASSREVVNIQYF.

The genes are TRBV9 and TRBJ2-6; no clear D. The CDR3 is made up of 16 amino acids. CDR1 and CDR2 (germline): SGDLS, YYNGEE. Trimming removed 0 bases from V and 1 base from J, with 8 bases in between. The CDR3 spells CASSVVGPSGANVLTF. For the CDR3, the DNA is TGTGCCAGCAGCGTAGTGGGCCCTTCTGGGGCCAACGTCCTGACTTTC.

The chain uses TRBV6-5 and TRBJ1-3, with D hard to call. Germline values: CDR1 MNHEY, CDR2 SVGAGI. The CDR3 runs to 16 residues. Deletions cut 6 bases from V and 0 bases from J, with 15 bases between. The CDR3 spells CASRYRAVDSGNTIYF. The CDR3, as DNA: TGTGCCAGCAGGTACCGGGCAGTTGACTCTGGAAACACCATATATTTT.

The chain employs TRBV7-2 and TRBJ1-1; no definite D call. V lost 1 base, J lost 11 bases, and 11 bases lay in between. The CDR3 contains 12 residues. Germline loops: CDR1 SGHTA, CDR2 FQGNSA. The CDR3 region is CASSLEWAGAFF. Written as DNA, the CDR3 is TGTGCCAGCAGCTTAGAGTGGGCGGGTGCTTTCTTT. Supplemented by reference TRBV7-2 and TRBJ1-1, the full variable domain reads GAGVSQSPSNKVTEKGKDVELRCDPISGHTALYWYRQSLGQGLEFLIYFQGNSAPDKSGLPSDRFSAERTGGSVSTLTIQRTQQEDSAVYLCASSLEWAGAFFGQGTRLTVV.

This chain uses TRBV9 with TRBJ2-2, with D uncertain. The CDR3 is made up of 14 amino acids. The germline V gene has CDR1 SGDLS and CDR2 YYNGEE. With 0 bases removed from V and 6 bases from J, the gap between germline ends came to 9 bases. The CDR3 nucleotides read TGTGCCAGCAGCGTAGACAAGGAGCCCGGGGAGCTGTTTTTT. Translation: CASSVDKEPGELFF.

The chain carries TRBV12-3 or TRBV12-4 and TRBJ1-5; D remains ambiguous. The CDR3 runs to 13 residues. V lost 6 bases, J lost 6 bases, and 12 bases lay in between. Written as DNA, the CDR3 is TGTGCCAGCAGCCCCAGGAGTAGTCAGCCCCAGCATTTT. As protein: CASSPRSSQPQHF.

This chain uses TRBV7-6 with TRBJ2-2; 8 bases agree with TRBD2. V trimming: 4 bases; J trimming: 0 bases; junction bases outside the gene matches: 10. Germline CDR1 reads SGHVS; CDR2 reads FNYEAQ. The CDR3 length is 18 residues. The CDR3 is CASSSTPIAGSNTGELFF. The CDR3 DNA is TGTGCCAGCAGCTCGACCCCAATAGCGGGGTCGAACACCGGGGAGCTGTTTTTT.

The J gene is TRBJ1-2, the V gene TRBV6-5; D is perhaps TRBD1 (6 bases). Germline values: CDR1 MNHEY, CDR2 SVGAGI. Between the trimmed V and J ends, which lost 7 bases and 4 bases, there was a span of 13 bases. The length of the CDR3 is 13 residues. CDR3 DNA: TGTGCCAGCACACGGGGGGGCCCCTATGGCTACACCTTC. It translates to CASTRGGPYGYTF.